Listed here are 21 T cell receptor beta chains from one sample, sequenced in a study of blood T cell repertoires in COVID-19. Profiled with immunoSEQ multiplex PCR; TCRdb holds only in-frame clones, not every one. The sample records about 100,000 clones, about 78% being singletons. Source material: peripheral blood. The receptors were sampled from a man between 60 and 70 years old with active or convalescent COVID-19.

The CDR3 DNA is TGTGCCAGCAGCCGACAGGGGTCCTATGGCTACACCTTC. The encoded protein is CASSRQGSYGYTF. The rearrangement links TRBV27 to TRBJ1-2; 8 bases line up with TRBD1. Germline trimming cut 6 bases from V and 4 bases from J; bases unmatched to any gene: 4. The V gene's germline CDR1 is MNHEY and CDR2 SMNVEV (reference sequence). CDR3 size: 13 residues.

In its sample, this clone was seen a few times. The J gene is TRBJ2-7, the V gene TRBV2; 12 nucleotides match TRBD2. The CDR3 contains 19 residues. J was trimmed by 1 base and V by 6 bases; bases with no gene match: 16. Germline values: CDR1 SNHLY, CDR2 FYNNEI. The CDR3 is CASRGAGLAGPGGSYEQYV. The CDR3 nucleotides are TGTGCCAGCAGAGGGGCGGGACTAGCGGGCCCGGGGGGATCCTACGAGCAGTACGTC.

This clone showed up just a few times. The V call is TRBV5-1, the J call TRBJ2-3, with D possibly being TRBD2 (5 bases). Between the trimmed V and J ends, which lost 2 bases and 6 bases, there was a span of 7 bases. The CDR3 has 12 residues. Germline V gives CDR1 SGHRS, CDR2 YFSETQ. CDR3 region: CASSLKRDTQYF. CDR3 in DNA: TGCGCCAGCAGCTTAAAGCGGGATACGCAGTATTTT.

The chain combines TRBV5-5 with TRBJ2-3; D is perhaps TRBD2 (6 bases). The V end lost 2 bases, the J end lost 3 bases, and 16 bases lay between the germline ends. The V gene's germline CDR1 is SGHKS and CDR2 YYEKEE (reference sequence). The CDR3 runs 16 residues. The CDR3 reads CASSLPTSGDTDTQYF. CDR3 bases: TGTGCCAGCAGCTTACCGACCTCGGGAGATACAGATACGCAGTATTTT.

The chain couples TRBV10-3 to TRBJ2-7; D possibly corresponds to TRBD1 (5 bases). The CDR3 extends over 15 amino acids. V lost 7 bases, J lost 0 bases, and 16 bases lay in between. Germline V gene data show CDR1 as ENHRY and CDR2 as SYGVKD. CDR3 nucleotides: TGTGCCATCACCCCGGACACCTCGAGCTCCTACGAGCAGTACTTC. Amino acid sequence: CAITPDTSSSYEQYF.

This chain links TRBV7-2 with TRBJ2-3; a possible D gene is TRBD2 (5 bases). This CDR3 has 14 residues. V lost 4 bases to trimming and J lost 4 bases, with 12 bases between them. CDR1 and CDR2 (germline): SGHTA, FQGNSA. CDR3 nucleotides: TGTGCCAGCAGCTCCCGGGCGGGCCCAGATACGCAGTATTTT. Protein: CASSSRAGPDTQYF.

J is TRBJ1-4 and V is TRBV10-2, with 8 bases matching TRBD1. The J segment lost 8 bases and the V segment lost 7 bases, leaving 9 bases of the junction unmatched. The germline V gene encodes CDR1 WSHSY and CDR2 SAAADI. CDR3 length: 14 residues. This CDR3 reads CASMPRGREEKLFF. CDR3 sequence (DNA): TGCGCCAGCATGCCCAGGGGGCGCGAAGAAAAACTGTTTTTT.

The V and J genes are TRBV18 and TRBJ1-1; no definite D call. The CDR3 runs 14 residues. Trimming shortened V by 0 bases and J by 0 bases, and 5 bases separated the two germline ends. Per germline, CDR1 KGHSH and CDR2 LQKENI. CDR3 residues: CASSPPSLNTEAFF. CDR3 in DNA: TGTGCCAGCTCACCACCCTCTTTGAACACTGAAGCTTTCTTT.

The rearrangement uses TRBV7-8 and TRBJ2-7, with a weak D call TRBD1 (6 bases). The CDR3 totals 17 residues. Trimming shortened V by 1 base and J by 6 bases, and 22 bases separated the two germline ends. Germline assignment: CDR1 SGHVS and CDR2 FQNEAQ. CDR3 DNA: TGTGCCAGCAGCTTAGAGGCGACTGGGCAGGGGCGTCGCGAGCAGTACTTC. Its translation is CASSLEATGQGRREQYF.

This clone was detected only a few times. This sequence joins TRBV10-2 and TRBJ2-7; D is possibly TRBD2 (7 bases). Germline V CDR1 and CDR2: WSHSY, SAAADI. There are 13 residues in the CDR3. Trimming took off 6 bases at V and 3 bases at J, with 12 bases between the two ends. CDR3 nucleotide sequence: TGCGCCAGCAGCAGGGGAGGGAACTACGAGCAGTACGTC. It codes for CASSRGGNYEQYV.

The rearrangement joins TRBV9 to TRBJ2-3; weak D call: TRBD1 (6 bases). Between the trimmed V and J ends, which lost 0 bases and 2 bases, there was a span of 10 bases. CDR1 and CDR2 (germline): SGDLS, YYNGEE. The CDR3 is 15 residues long. DNA for the CDR3: TGTGCCAGCAGCGTAGGGACAGAGGCCACAGATACGCAGTATTTT. Protein sequence: CASSVGTEATDTQYF.

The CDR3 DNA reads TGCGCCAGCAGCCAATGGCAGGCCCCGGGGTATGAGCAGTTCTTC. Residues: CASSQWQAPGYEQFF. This chain uses TRBV4-3 with TRBJ2-1, with D perhaps TRBD2 (5 bases). The CDR3 sequence is 15 residues long. V was trimmed by 2 bases and J by 8 bases, leaving 16 bases between them. CDR1 and CDR2 from the germline V gene are LGHNA and YSLEER.

The gene calls are TRBV18 and TRBJ2-3; TRBD2 agrees at 12 bases. The junction had 7 bases not matched to a gene; V was cut back by 3 bases and J by 3 bases. Germline assignment: CDR1 KGHSH and CDR2 LQKENI. This CDR3 has 17 amino acids. CDR3 nucleotide sequence: TGTGCCAGCTCACCCCTCCCCGGGACTAGCGGGACAGATACGCAGTATTTT. Protein: CASSPLPGTSGTDTQYF.

V and J are TRBV27 and TRBJ2-2; TRBD1 matches at 7 bases. V lost 0 bases to trimming and J lost 7 bases; unmatched junction nucleotides: 8. The CDR3 sequence is 16 residues long. The V gene's germline CDR1 is MNHEY and CDR2 SMNVEV (reference sequence). CDR3 region: CASSLSTGVWVGELFF. CDR3 DNA: TGTGCCAGCAGTTTATCTACAGGGGTCTGGGTCGGGGAGCTGTTTTTT.

The chain joins TRBV28 to TRBJ2-5, with D perhaps TRBD1 (7 bases). This CDR3 is 14 amino acids long. Germline CDR1 MDHEN, CDR2 SYDVKM. V lost 5 bases and J lost 3, with 13 bases in between. This chain's CDR3 is CASSRRDREETQYF. The CDR3 bases are TGTGCCAGCAGTCGGAGGGACAGAGAAGAGACCCAGTACTTC.

This clone was counted between two and nine times. The chain recombines TRBV4-1 with TRBJ2-7, with a possible D match to TRBD2 (5 bases). CDR1 and CDR2 from the germline V gene are MGHRA and YSYEKL. The ends were cut back, 0 bases at V and 2 bases at J, with 14 bases in the middle. The CDR3 has 16 residues. CDR3 amino acids: CASSQDTGVGTYEQYF. CDR3 bases: TGCGCCAGCAGCCAAGACACCGGGGTTGGAACCTACGAGCAGTACTTC.

The gene calls are TRBV16 and TRBJ2-7, with D tentatively TRBD1 (6 bases). In germline, CDR1 is KGHSY, CDR2 FQNENV. V was pared by 0 bases and J by 5 bases, with 17 bases between. The CDR3 consists of 16 residues. CDR3 residues: CASSQSSMGRGNEQYF. The CDR3 bases are TGTGCCAGCAGCCAATCAAGTATGGGCAGGGGCAACGAGCAGTACTTC.

The rearrangement uses TRBV29-1 and TRBJ2-7, with no clear D. The CDR3 totals 16 residues. Germline-derived CDR1 and CDR2 are SQVTM and ANQGSEA. Trimming removed 3 bases from V and 1 base from J, with 19 bases in between. CDR3 DNA sequence: TGCAGCGTTGACCCTGGAGTGTCAGCCGATTCCTACGAGCAGTACTTC. Translation gives CSVDPGVSADSYEQYF.

V and J are TRBV19 and TRBJ2-1; weak D call: TRBD1 (5 bases). Germline-derived CDR1 and CDR2 are LNHDA and SQIVND (reference sequence). This CDR3 region has 14 residues. V shed 1 base and J shed 7 bases, with 11 bases lying between them. The CDR3 region has the DNA TGTGCCAGTAGTATAGGGGGCGCGTCGAATGAGCAGTTCTTC. Translating it yields CASSIGGASNEQFF. Combining the CDR3 with reference TRBV19 and TRBJ2-1 gives the whole variable domain DGGITQSPKYLFRKEGQNVTLSCEQNLNHDAMYWYRQDPGQGLRLIYYSQIVNDFQKGDIAEGYSVSREKKESFPLTVTSAQKNPTAFYLCASSIGGASNEQFFGPGTRLTVL.

J is TRBJ1-1 and V is TRBV27, with TRBD1 matching over 7 bases. The length of the CDR3 is 14 residues. Trimming cost V 4 bases and J 5 bases; bases outside gene matches: 7. Germline CDR1 reads MNHEY; CDR2 reads SMNVEV (reference sequence). The CDR3 region has the DNA TGTGCCAGCAGTTCGCTCTTGGACAGGACTGAAGCTTTCTTT. It specifies CASSSLLDRTEAFF.

The DNA for the CDR3 is TGTGCCAGCAGGCGTACAGGGGAAAAACTGTTTTTT. It codes for CASRRTGEKLFF. This chain links TRBV6-6 with TRBJ1-4; the D gene is possibly TRBD1 (6 bases). Per the germline V gene, CDR1 is MNHNY and CDR2 is SVGAGI (reference sequence). Trimming removed 6 bases at V and 8 bases at J, with 10 bases between. The CDR3 has 12 amino acids.